This TCR beta chain was sequenced during a study of T cell repertoires in cytomegalovirus infection. Study at large: Used in the study were CMV epitopes, some recently identified and HLA-C-restricted, others well-studied and HLA-B-restricted. Public TCR beta signatures provided an indication of both CMV infection and a matching HLA type. Study observations and caveats: Summed frequency of shared TCR beta families picked out CMV carriers who also had the relevant HLA. HLA-C-restricted TCR beta clonotypes specific for CMV led the ex vivo response.

Points on this clonotype: The antigen is undetermined.

Via MiXCR, TCRdb re-called the reads, giving one row per CDR3 protein. The profile shows 45,000 to 65,000 distinct CDR3 sequences, roughly a fifth of them singletons. Germline V CDR1 and CDR2: MGHRA, YSYEKL. The CDR3 sequence is 12 residues long. The V and J ends lost 0 bases and 8 bases respectively, with 7 bases between them. The TCR originated in a human donor in good health (CMV status not recorded). Some clones in this sample may be carry-over from other donors' samples. The chain links TRBV4-1 to TRBJ1-2; D is unresolved. The specimen comprised CD8+ T cells from cultured PBMCs, sampled from culture after CMV antigen stimulation. The CDR3 DNA reads as TGCGCCAGCAGCCAAGATTTAGAAGGCTACACCTTC. Protein sequence: CASSQDLEGYTF.